This entry lists 14 T cell receptor beta chains sequenced from one sample in a study of metastatic and nonmetastatic thyroid tumors. TCRdb called clones again from the PCR reads with MiXCR. In the table there are about 24,000 clones, 20% to 30% of which are singletons. Thyroid surgery was preceded by no treatment in any patient. The sequenced sample was blood. The receptors shown here come from a male donor with papillary thyroid cancer or a benign thyroid nodule (not recorded which). Some clones in this sample may be carry-over from other donors' samples.

This clone is termed medium-sized. The chain employs TRBV18 and TRBJ2-6; D might be TRBD1 (5 bases). Germline V gives CDR1 KGHSH, CDR2 LQKENI. V gave up 2 bases and J gave up 1 base, with 15 bases separating them. This CDR3 has 18 residues. This chain's CDR3 is CASSPGRRAVSGANVLTF. The CDR3 bases are TGTGCCAGCTCACCAGGTCGCAGGGCGGTATCTGGGGCCAACGTCCTGACTTTC. Variable domain in full (rest from reference TRBV18 and TRBJ2-6): NAGVMQNPRHLVRRRGQEARLRCSPMKGHSHVYWYRQLPEEGLKFMVYLQKENIIDESGMPKERFSAEFPKEGPSILRIQQVVRGDSAAYFCASSPGRRAVSGANVLTFGAGSRLTVL.

The sample holds many counts of this clone. The J gene is TRBJ2-3, the V gene TRBV5-4, with 13 bases identical to TRBD2. The CDR3 covers 17 residues. Per the germline V gene, CDR1 is SGHNT and CDR2 is YYREEE (reference sequence). Trimming at V came to 2 bases and at J to 4 bases, leaving 7 bases not matched to a gene. The CDR3 nucleotides are TGTGCCAGCAGCTTACAAGGACTAGCGGGAGACCCAGATACGCAGTATTTT. It is translated as CASSLQGLAGDPDTQYF.

This clone was picked up many times. A read error may explain this, as a much larger clone is one base away. At the DNA level, this CDR3 is encoded by other sequences in the same sample as well. The genes are TRBV11-2 and TRBJ2-1; possible D gene TRBD2, 5 bases. Per the germline V gene, CDR1 is SGHAT and CDR2 is FQNNGV. Trimming shortened V by 0 bases and J by 9 bases, and 12 bases separated the two germline ends. The CDR3 is 14 amino acids. The CDR3 DNA follows: TGTGCCAGCAGCTTAGATCATCGGGGTTTTGAGCAGTTCTTC. Its translation is CASSLDHRGFEQFF.

The rearrangement links TRBV7-8 to TRBJ1-6; 8 nucleotides match TRBD1. The junction had 11 bases not matched to a gene; V was cut back by 4 bases and J by 15 bases. Germline V CDR1 and CDR2: SGHVS, FQNEAQ. The CDR3 is made up of 14 amino acids. In DNA form, the CDR3 reads TGTGCCAGCAGCTACGGAAGACAGGGGTACGGCCTCCACTTT. Translated: CASSYGRQGYGLHF.

This clone was counted ten times or more. CDR3 sequence: CALTGGSYNEQFF. Here the CDR3 DNA reads TGTGCCCTCACAGGCGGGAGCTACAATGAGCAGTTCTTC. This chain connects TRBV30 to TRBJ2-1, with 7 nucleotides matching TRBD2. Germline trimming cut 8 bases from V and 3 bases from J; bases unmatched to any gene: 7. The germline V gene encodes CDR1 GTSNPN and CDR2 SVGIG (reference sequence). The CDR3 runs to 13 residues.

Remarks on this clone: The germline gene is not matched at one end of the junction; a read error may be the cause. This chain connects TRBV27 to TRBJ2-7; 7 bases map to TRBD1. Germline CDR1 and CDR2: MNHEY and SMNVEV (reference sequence). The CDR3 totals 15 residues. The CDR3, as DNA: TGTCCCAGCAGTTCCACTGGACAGGCCTCGGCCGAGCAGTACTTC. Translating gives CPSSSTGQASAEQYF.

This clone appeared many times. The V gene is TRBV29-1, the J gene TRBJ2-5; D gene unclear. The CDR3 spans 12 residues. CDR1 is SQVTM, CDR2 ANQGSEA, per germline. The germline V and J ends were trimmed by 4 bases and 7 bases, with 13 bases remaining between them. CDR3 in DNA: TGCAGCGTTGGAGTGGAATTCGGGACCCAGTACTTC. The encoded protein is CSVGVEFGTQYF.

At least ten counts were recorded for this clone. A read error may account for a junction end that differs from germline. V and J are TRBV6-4 and TRBJ1-1, with D possibly matching TRBD1 (6 bases). The CDR3 extends over 12 amino acids. Germline values: CDR1 MRHNA, CDR2 SNTAGT. The CDR3 DNA is TGTGCCAGCAGTGACTCGGGGGCGACAGGCCTCTTT. The encoded protein is CASSDSGATGLF.

This clone showed up just a few times. The J gene is TRBJ2-7, the V gene TRBV6-5; maybe TRBD1 (5 bases). Per germline, CDR1 MNHEY and CDR2 SVGAGI. The CDR3 runs 14 residues. V was trimmed by 0 bases and J by 7 bases, leaving 13 bases between them. The CDR3 protein is CASSYSQGFSEQYF. In DNA form, the CDR3 reads TGTGCCAGCAGTTACTCGCAGGGTTTTAGTGAGCAGTACTTC.

Details on this clone: Germline is not matched at one junction end, which may reflect a read error. The chain is built from TRBV4-3 and TRBJ1-3, with D possibly matching TRBD1 (6 bases). Germline CDR1 is LGHNA and CDR2 is YSLEER. The CDR3 loop spans 15 amino acids. Written as DNA, the CDR3 is TGCGCCAGCAGCCTGACGGGGACAATTGGAAACACCATGTATTTT. Encoded protein: CASSLTGTIGNTMYF.

This clone was seen repeatedly, ten times or more. The chain carries TRBV11-3 and TRBJ2-2; TRBD1 aligns across 8 bases. The length of the CDR3 is 14 residues. Germline V lookup: CDR1 SGHNT, CDR2 YENEEA. Germline trimming cut 5 bases from V and 7 bases from J; bases unmatched to any gene: 6. The DNA for the CDR3 is TGTGCCAGCAGCCCCAGGGGGCGCAACGGGGAGCTGTTTTTT. Its protein is CASSPRGRNGELFF.

Ten or more counts support this clone. This chain uses TRBV3-1 with TRBJ2-1; 11 bases match TRBD1. The CDR3 is 16 residues long. From germline, CDR1 is LGHDT and CDR2 YNNKEL (reference sequence). J lost 4 bases, V lost 4 bases, and 6 bases had no gene match. In DNA form, the CDR3 reads TGTGCCAGCAGCCGCGGGACAGGGGGGGCATACAATGAGCAGTTCTTC. Its translation: CASSRGTGGAYNEQFF.

The chain is built from TRBV2 and TRBJ1-2, with 9 nucleotides matching TRBD1. V was pared by 5 bases and J by 5 bases, with 3 bases of the junction left unmatched. The CDR3 has 13 residues. In germline, CDR1 is SNHLY, CDR2 FYNNEI. The CDR3 DNA reads as TGTGCCAGCAGTCCGGGACAGGGTTATGGCTACACCTTC. Translation: CASSPGQGYGYTF. The variable domain in full, with the rest retrieved from reference TRBV2 and TRBJ1-2, is EPEVTQTPSHQVTQMGQEVILRCVPISNHLYFYWYRQILGQKVEFLVSFYNNEISEKSEIFDDQFSVERPDGSNFTLKIRSTKLEDSAMYFCASSPGQGYGYTFGSGTRLTVV.

The rearrangement joins TRBV10-3 to TRBJ2-7; the D gene is possibly TRBD2 (6 bases). The CDR3 runs 14 residues. Germline lookup yields CDR1 ENHRY and CDR2 SYGVKD. V was pared by 6 bases and J by 3 bases, with 15 bases between. As DNA, the CDR3 is TGTGCCATCAGGCAGGGCCAGGGAGGCTACGAGCAGTACTTC. It specifies CAIRQGQGGYEQYF.